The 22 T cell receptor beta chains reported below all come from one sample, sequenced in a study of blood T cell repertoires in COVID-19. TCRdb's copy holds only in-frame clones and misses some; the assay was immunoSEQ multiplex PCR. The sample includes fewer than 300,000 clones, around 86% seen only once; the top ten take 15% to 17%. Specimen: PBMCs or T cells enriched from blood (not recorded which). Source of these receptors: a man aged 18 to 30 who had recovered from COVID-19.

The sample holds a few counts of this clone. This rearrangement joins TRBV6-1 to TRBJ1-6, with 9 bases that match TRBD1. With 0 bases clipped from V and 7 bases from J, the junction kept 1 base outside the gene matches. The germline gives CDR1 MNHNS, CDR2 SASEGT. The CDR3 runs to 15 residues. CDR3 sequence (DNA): TGTGCCAGCAGTGAAGCGACAGGGGGGAATTCACCCCTCCACTTT. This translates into CASSEATGGNSPLHF.

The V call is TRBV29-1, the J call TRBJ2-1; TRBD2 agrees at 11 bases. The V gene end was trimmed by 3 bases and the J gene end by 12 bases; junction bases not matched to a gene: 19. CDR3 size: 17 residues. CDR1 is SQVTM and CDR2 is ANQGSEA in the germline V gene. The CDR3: CSVDDSGGAVSSRGQFF. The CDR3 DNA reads TGCAGCGTTGACGATAGCGGGGGGGCCGTCTCCTCCCGGGGGCAGTTCTTC.

CDR3 sequence reads: CASSWTGGRETQYF. The DNA for the CDR3 is TGTGCCAGCAGCTGGACAGGGGGCAGGGAGACCCAGTACTTC. This rearrangement joins TRBV7-9 to TRBJ2-5; 11 bases map to TRBD1. CDR1 and CDR2 (germline): SEHNR, FQNEAQ (reference sequence). V was clipped by 4 bases and J by 5 bases; unmatched bases: 3. This CDR3 is 14 amino acids long.

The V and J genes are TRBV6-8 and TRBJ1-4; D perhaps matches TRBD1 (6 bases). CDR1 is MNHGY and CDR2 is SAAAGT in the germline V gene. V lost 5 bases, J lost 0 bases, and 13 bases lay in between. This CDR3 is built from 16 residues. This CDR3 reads CASSHHRVATNEKLFF. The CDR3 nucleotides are TGTGCCAGCAGTCATCACAGGGTTGCAACTAATGAAAAACTGTTTTTT.

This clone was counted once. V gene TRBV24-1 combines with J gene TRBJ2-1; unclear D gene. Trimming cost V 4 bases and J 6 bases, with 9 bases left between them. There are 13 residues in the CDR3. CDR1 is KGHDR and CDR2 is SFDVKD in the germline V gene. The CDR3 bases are TGTGCCACCAGTGACCGACTCCTCAATGAGCAGTTCTTC. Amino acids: CATSDRLLNEQFF.

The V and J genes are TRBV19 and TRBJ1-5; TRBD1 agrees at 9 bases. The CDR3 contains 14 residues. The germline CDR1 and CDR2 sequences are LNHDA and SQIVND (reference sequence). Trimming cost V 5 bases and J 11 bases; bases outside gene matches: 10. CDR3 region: CASSEGTGSLSQHF. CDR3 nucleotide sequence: TGTGCCAGTAGTGAAGGGACAGGGAGCTTGTCCCAGCATTTT.

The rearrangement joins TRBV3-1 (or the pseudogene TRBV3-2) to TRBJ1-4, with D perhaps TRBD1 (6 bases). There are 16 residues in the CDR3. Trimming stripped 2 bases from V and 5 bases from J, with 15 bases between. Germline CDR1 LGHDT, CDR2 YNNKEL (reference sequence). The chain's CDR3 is CASSQPSTGRNEKLFF. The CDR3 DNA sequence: TGTGCCAGCAGCCAACCCTCGACAGGAAGGAATGAAAAACTGTTTTTT.

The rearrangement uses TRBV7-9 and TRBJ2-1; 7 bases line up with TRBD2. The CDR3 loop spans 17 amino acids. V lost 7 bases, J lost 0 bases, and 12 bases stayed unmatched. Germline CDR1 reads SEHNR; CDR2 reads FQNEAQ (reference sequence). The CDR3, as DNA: TGTGCCAGCACCCCACTTGGGGGAGGGAGCTCCTACAATGAGCAGTTCTTC. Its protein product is CASTPLGGGSSYNEQFF.

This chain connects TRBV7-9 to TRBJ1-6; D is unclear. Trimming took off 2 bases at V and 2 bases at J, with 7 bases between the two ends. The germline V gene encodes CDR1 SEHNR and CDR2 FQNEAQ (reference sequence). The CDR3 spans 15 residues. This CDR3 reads CASSLSAAYNSPLHF. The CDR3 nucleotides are TGTGCCAGCAGCTTATCTGCAGCCTATAATTCACCCCTCCACTTT.

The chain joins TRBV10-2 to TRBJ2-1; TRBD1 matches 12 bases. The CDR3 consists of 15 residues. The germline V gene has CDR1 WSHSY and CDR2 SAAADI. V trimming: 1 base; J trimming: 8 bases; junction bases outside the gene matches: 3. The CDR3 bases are TGCGCCAGCAGTGAGTGGGACAGGGGGCAGTATGAGCAGTTCTTC. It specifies CASSEWDRGQYEQFF.

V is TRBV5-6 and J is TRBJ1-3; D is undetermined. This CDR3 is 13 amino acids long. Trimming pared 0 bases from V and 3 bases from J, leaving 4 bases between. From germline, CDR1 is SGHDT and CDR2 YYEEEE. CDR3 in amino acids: CASSLVFGNTIYF. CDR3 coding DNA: TGTGCCAGCAGCTTGGTCTTTGGAAACACCATATATTTT.

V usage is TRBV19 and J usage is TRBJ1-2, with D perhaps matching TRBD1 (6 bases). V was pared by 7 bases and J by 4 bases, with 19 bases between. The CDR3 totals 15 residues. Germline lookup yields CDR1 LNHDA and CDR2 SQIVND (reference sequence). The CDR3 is CASTPQSGQTYGYTF. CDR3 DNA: TGTGCCAGTACCCCCCAGTCCGGACAGACCTATGGCTACACCTTC.

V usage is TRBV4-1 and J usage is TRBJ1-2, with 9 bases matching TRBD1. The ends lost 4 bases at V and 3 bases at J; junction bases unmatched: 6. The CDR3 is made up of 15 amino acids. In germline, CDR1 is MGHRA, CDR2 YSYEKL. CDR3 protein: CASSPADRGYYGYTF. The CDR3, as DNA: TGCGCCAGCAGCCCCGCCGACAGGGGGTACTATGGCTACACCTTC.

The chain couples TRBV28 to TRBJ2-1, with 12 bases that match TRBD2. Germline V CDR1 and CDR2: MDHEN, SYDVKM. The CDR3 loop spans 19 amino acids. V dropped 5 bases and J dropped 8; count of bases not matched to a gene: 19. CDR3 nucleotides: TGTGCCAGCAGTCAGGCGCTGACCTCTAGCGGGAGGGCCCTTTATGAGCAGTTCTTC. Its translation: CASSQALTSSGRALYEQFF. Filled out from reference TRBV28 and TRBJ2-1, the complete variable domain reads DVKVTQSSRYLVKRTGEKVFLECVQDMDHENMFWYRQDPGLGLRLIYFSYDVKMKEKGDIPEGYSVSREKKERFSLILESASTNQTSMYLCASSQALTSSGRALYEQFFGPGTRLTVL.

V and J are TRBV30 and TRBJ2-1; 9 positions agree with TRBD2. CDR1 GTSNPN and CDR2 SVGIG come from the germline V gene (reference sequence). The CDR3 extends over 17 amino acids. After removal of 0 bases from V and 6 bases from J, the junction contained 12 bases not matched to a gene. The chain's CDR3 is CAWSVTRTSVNFNEQFF. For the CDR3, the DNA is TGTGCCTGGAGTGTAACCCGGACTAGCGTAAACTTCAATGAGCAGTTCTTC.

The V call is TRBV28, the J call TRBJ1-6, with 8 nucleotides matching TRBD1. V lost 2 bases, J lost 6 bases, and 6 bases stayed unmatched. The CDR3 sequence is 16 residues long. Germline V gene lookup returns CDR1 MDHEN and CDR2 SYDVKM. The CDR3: CASSLAGGGFNSPLHF. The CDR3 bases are TGTGCCAGCAGTTTAGCAGGGGGCGGCTTTAATTCACCCCTCCACTTT.

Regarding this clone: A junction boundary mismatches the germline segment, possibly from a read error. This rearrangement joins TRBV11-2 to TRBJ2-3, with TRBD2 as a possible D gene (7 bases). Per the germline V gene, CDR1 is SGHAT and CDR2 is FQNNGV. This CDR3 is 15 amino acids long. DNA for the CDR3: TGTGGCAGCAGCCAAGGGGGGGCTATCACAGATACGCAGTATTTT. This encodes CGSSQGGAITDTQYF.

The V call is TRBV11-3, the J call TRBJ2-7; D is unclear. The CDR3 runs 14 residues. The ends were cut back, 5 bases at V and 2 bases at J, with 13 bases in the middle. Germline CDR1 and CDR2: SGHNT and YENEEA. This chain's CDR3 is CASSAAHLAYEQYF. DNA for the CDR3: TGTGCCAGCAGCGCCGCGCATCTGGCCTACGAGCAGTACTTC.

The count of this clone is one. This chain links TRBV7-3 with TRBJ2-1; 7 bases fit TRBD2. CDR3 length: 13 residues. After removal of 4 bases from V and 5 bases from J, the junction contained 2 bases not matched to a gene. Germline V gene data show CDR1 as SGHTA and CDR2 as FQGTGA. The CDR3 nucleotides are TGTGCCAGCAGCTCCCTAGCGGACAATGAGCAGTTCTTC. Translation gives CASSSLADNEQFF.

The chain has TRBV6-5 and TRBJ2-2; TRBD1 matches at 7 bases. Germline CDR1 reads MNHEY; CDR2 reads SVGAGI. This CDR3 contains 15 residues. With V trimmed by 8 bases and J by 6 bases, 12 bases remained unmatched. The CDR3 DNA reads TGTGCCAGCCTAGATGGGACAGCCCCTCCCGGGGAGCTGTTTTTT. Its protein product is CASLDGTAPPGELFF.

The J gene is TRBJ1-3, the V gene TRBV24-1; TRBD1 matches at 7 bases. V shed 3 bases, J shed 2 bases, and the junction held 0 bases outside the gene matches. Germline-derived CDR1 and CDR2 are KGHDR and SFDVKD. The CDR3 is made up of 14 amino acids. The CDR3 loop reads CATSDGTAGNTIYF. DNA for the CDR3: TGTGCCACCAGTGATGGGACAGCTGGAAACACCATATATTTT.

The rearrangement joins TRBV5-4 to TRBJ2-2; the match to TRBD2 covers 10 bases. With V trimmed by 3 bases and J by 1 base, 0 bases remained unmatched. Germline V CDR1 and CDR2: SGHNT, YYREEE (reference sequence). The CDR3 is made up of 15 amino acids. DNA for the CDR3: TGTGCCAGCAGCTGGACTAGCGGGAACACCGGGGAGCTGTTTTTT. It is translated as CASSWTSGNTGELFF.